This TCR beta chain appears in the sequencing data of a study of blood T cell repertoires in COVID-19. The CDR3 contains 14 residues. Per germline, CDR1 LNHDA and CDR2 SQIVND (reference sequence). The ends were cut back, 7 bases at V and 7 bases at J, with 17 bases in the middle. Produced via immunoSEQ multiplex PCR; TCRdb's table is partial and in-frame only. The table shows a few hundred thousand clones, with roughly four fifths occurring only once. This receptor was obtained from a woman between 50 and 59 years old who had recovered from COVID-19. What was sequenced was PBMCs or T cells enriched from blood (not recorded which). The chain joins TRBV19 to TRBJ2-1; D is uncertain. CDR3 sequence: CASTNLAGGNEQFF. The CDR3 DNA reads TGTGCCAGTACCAACTTAGCCGGTGGGAATGAGCAGTTCTTC.